The source of this T cell receptor (beta chain) is a study of cytomegalovirus exposure and HLA in healthy donors. The PCR contained 60 Vbeta and 13 Jbeta primers. Here immunoSEQ multiplex PCR was the method, and the copy in TCRdb shows in-frame clones only, minus some. There are 60,000 to 70,000 clones in the sample; roughly 73% occur only once, and about 8.8% lies in the top ten. About this clone: Antigen unknown.

Germline V gene data show CDR1 as MNHNS and CDR2 as SASEGT. Trimming cost V 6 bases and J 5 bases, with 13 bases left between them. This CDR3 is built from 13 residues. Whole-study findings and limits: Most TCR sequences proved rare, with some public TCRs found in many donors. Later on, an analysis showed TCR association rates differing by HLA locus, with DRB1 the most and HLA-C the fewest. Accurate predictions that matched the HLA-A and HLA-B alleles of most subjects were reportedly made from TCR beta sequences.

The sequence came from a man between 40 and 49 years old in good health and CMV-seronegative. What was sequenced was PBMCs. V and J are TRBV6-1 and TRBJ1-1; unclear D gene. CDR3 amino acids: CASRLAGSTEAFF. CDR3 sequence (DNA): TGTGCCAGCAGACTAGCCGGTAGTACTGAAGCTTTCTTT.